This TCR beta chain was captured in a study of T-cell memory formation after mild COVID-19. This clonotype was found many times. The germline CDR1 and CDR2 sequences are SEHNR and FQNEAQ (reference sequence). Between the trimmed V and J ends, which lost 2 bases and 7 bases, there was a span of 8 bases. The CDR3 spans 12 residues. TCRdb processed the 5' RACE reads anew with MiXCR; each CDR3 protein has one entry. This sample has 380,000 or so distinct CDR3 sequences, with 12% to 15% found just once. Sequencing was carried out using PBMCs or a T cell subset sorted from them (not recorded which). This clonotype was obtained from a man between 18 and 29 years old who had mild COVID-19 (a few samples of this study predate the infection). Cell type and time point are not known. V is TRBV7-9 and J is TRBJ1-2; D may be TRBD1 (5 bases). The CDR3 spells CASSLQGSGYTF. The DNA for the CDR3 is TGTGCCAGCAGCTTACAGGGAAGTGGCTACACCTTC.